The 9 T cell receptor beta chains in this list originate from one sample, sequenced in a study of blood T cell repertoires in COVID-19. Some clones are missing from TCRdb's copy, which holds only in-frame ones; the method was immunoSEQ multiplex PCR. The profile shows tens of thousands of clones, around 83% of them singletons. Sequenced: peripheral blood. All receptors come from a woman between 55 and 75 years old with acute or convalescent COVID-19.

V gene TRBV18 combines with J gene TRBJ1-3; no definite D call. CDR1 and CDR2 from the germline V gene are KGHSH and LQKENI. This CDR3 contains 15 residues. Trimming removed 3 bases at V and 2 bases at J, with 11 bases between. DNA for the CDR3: TGTGCCAGCTCACCTACAGTGTCCCCTGGAAACACCATATATTTT. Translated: CASSPTVSPGNTIYF.

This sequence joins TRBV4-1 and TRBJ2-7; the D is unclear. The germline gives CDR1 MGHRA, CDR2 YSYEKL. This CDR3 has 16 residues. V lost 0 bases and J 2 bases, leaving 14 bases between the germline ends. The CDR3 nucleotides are TGCGCCAGCAGCCAAGAGTACTTTTCCCGAACCTACGAGCAGTACTTC. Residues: CASSQEYFSRTYEQYF.

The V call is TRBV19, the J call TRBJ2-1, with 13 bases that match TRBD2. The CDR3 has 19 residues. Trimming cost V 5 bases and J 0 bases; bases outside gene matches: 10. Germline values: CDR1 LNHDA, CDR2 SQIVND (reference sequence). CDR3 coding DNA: TGTGCCAGTAGTTCCCGACTAGCGGGGGGCGTACTCTCCTACAATGAGCAGTTCTTC. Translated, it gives CASSSRLAGGVLSYNEQFF.

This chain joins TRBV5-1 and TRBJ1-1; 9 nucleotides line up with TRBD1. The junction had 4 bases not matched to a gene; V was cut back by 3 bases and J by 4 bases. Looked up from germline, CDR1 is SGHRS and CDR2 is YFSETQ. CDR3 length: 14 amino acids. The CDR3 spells CASSWGQGSTEAFF. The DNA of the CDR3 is TGCGCCAGCAGCTGGGGACAGGGATCCACTGAAGCTTTCTTT.

The CDR3 protein is CASSPGAGVRGFDTF. In DNA form, the CDR3 reads TGTGCCAGCAGTCCTGGGGCAGGTGTCAGAGGATTCGACACCTTC. V is TRBV6-5 and J is TRBJ1-2; tentative D call: TRBD1 (5 bases). The germline V gene has CDR1 MNHEY and CDR2 SVGAGI. Between the trimmed V and J ends, which lost 5 bases and 12 bases, there was a span of 25 bases. This CDR3 has 15 amino acids.

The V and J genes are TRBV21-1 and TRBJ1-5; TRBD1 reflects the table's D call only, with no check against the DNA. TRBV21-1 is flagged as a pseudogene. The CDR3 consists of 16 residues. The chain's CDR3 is CASSSLDRGVDQPQHF. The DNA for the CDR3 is TGTGCCAGCAGCTCCCTAGACAGGGGAGTCGATCAGCCCCAGCATTTT.

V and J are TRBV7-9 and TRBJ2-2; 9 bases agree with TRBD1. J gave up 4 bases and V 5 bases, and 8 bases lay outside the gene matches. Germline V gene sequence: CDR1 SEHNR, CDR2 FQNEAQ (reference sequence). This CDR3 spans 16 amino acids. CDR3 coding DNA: TGTGCCAGCAGCCCCTGGAGGGACAGGGCCACCGGGGAGCTGTTTTTT. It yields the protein CASSPWRDRATGELFF.

CDR3 sequence reads: CASIRDRGLDEKLFF. DNA for the CDR3: TGTGCCAGCATTCGGGACAGGGGGCTGGATGAAAAACTGTTTTTT. The rearrangement uses TRBV2 and TRBJ1-4, with 12 nucleotides matching TRBD1. The CDR3 is 15 amino acids. Germline V gene sequence: CDR1 SNHLY, CDR2 FYNNEI. J gave up 6 bases and V 7 bases, and 6 bases lay outside the gene matches.

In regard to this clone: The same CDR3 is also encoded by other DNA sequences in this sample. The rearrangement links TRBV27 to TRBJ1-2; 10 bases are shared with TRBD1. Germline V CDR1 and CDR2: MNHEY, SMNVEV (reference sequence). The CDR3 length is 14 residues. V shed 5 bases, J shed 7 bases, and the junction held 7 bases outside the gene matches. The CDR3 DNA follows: TGTGCCAGCAGTCCTAGACAGGGGGCGGGTGGCTACACCTTC. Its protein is CASSPRQGAGGYTF.